Sequencing of this T cell receptor (beta chain) was carried out in a study of cytomegalovirus exposure and HLA in healthy donors. On this clone itself: The antigen remains unidentified.

Findings and limits, study-wide: V- and J-gene trimming in TCR beta was tied to a missense DCLRE1C variant by an analysis performed later.

Use of 60 Vbeta and 13 Jbeta primers characterized the PCR. Generated by immunoSEQ multiplex PCR, the TCRdb table keeps only in-frame clones and is missing some. This table holds 100,000 to 120,000 clones, over 70% found once. Sequenced sample: PBMCs. This receptor was taken from a man in his thirties or forties in good health and CMV-seronegative.

Here the CDR3 DNA reads TGTGCCAGCAGTCACACCGACAGGGGCCCTGAAGCTTTCTTT. Translating it yields CASSHTDRGPEAFF. This chain connects TRBV6-1 to TRBJ1-1; 8 bases line up with TRBD1. V trimming: 5 bases; J trimming: 6 bases; junction bases outside the gene matches: 8. The CDR3 is 14 amino acids. Germline values: CDR1 MNHNS, CDR2 SASEGT.